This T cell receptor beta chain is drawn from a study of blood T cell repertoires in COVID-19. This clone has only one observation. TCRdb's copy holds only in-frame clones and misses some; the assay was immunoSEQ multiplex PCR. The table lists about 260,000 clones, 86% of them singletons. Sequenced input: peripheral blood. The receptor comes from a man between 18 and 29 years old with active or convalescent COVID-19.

The CDR3 coding sequence is TGCAGCGCCTCGGGGGATTTTAATCAGCCCCAGCATTTT. Amino acids: CSASGDFNQPQHF. The chain carries TRBV29-1 and TRBJ1-5; weak D call: TRBD1 (5 bases). Trimming took off 7 bases at V and 4 bases at J, with 14 bases between the two ends. The CDR3 contains 13 residues. Germline V gene lookup returns CDR1 SQVTM and CDR2 ANQGSEA.